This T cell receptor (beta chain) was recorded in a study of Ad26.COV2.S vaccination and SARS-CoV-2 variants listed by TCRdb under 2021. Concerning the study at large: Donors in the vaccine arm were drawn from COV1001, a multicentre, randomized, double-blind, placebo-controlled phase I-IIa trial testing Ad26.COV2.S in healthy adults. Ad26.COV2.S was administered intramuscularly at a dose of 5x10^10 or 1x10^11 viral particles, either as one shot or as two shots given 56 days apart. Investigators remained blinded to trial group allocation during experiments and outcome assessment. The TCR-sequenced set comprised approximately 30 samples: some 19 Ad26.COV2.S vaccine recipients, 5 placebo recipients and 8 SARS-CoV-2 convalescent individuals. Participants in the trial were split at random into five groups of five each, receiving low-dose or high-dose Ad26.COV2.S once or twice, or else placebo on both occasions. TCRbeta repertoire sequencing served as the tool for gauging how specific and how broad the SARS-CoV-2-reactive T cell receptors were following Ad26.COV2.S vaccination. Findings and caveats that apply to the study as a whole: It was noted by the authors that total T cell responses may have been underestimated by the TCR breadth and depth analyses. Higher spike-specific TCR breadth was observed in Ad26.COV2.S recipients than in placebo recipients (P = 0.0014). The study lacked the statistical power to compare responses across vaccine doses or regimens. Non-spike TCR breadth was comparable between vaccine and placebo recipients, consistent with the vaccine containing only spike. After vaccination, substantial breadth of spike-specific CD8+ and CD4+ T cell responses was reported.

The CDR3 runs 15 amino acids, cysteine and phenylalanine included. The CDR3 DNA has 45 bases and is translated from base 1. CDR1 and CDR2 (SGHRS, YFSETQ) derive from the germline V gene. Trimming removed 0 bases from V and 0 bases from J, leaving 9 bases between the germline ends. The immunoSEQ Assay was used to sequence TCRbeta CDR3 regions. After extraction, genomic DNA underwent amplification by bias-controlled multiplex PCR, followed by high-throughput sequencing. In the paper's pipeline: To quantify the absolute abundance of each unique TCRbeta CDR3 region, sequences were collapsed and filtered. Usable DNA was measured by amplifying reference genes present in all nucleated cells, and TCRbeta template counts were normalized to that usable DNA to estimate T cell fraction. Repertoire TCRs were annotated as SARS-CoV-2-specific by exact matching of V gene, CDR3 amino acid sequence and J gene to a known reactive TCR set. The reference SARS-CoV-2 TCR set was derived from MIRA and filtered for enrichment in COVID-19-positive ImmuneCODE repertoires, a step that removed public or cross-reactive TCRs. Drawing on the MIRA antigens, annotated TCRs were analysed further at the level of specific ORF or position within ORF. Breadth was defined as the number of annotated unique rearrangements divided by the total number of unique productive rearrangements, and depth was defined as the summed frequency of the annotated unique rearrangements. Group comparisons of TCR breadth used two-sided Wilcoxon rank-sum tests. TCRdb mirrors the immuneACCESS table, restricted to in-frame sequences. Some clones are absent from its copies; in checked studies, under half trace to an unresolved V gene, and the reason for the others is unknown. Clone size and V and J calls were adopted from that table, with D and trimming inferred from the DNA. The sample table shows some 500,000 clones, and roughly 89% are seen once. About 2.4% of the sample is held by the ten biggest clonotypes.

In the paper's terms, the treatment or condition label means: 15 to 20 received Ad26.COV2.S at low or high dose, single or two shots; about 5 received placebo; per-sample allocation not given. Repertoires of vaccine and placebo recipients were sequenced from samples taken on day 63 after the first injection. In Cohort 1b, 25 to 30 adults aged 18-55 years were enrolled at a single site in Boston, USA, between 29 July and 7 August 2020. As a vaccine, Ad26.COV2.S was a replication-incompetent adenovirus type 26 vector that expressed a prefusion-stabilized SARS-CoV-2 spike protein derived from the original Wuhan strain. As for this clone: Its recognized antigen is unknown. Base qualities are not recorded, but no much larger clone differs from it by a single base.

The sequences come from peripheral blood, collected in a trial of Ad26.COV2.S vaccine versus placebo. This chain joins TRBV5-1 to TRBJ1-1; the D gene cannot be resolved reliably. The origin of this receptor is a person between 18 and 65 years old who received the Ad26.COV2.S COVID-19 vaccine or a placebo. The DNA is TGCGCCAGCAGCTTGGACCCAGCTATGAACACTGAAGCTTTCTTT. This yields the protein CASSLDPAMNTEAFF.